These 4 T cell receptor beta chains originate from one sample sequenced in a study of blood T cell repertoires in COVID-19. Data came from immunoSEQ multiplex PCR; TCRdb stores just in-frame clones and leaves some out. Counted here are 240,000 or so clones, roughly 80% occurring once; the ten biggest clones make up roughly 3.4%. Sequencing was done on a sample of peripheral blood. Every receptor here comes from a woman younger than 30 with acute or convalescent COVID-19.

The V call is TRBV9, the J call TRBJ2-3, with 16 bases aligning to TRBD2. Germline loops: CDR1 SGDLS, CDR2 YYNGEE. The V and J ends lost 1 base and 3 bases, in that order; junction bases with no gene match: 8. The CDR3 covers 19 residues. The CDR3 is CASSVSGLAGGGTTDTQYF. The CDR3 DNA sequence: TGTGCCAGCAGCGTATCGGGACTAGCGGGAGGGGGGACAACAGATACGCAGTATTTT.

The chain joins TRBV5-5 to TRBJ1-5; 8 bases fit TRBD1. J gave up 0 bases and V 1 base, and 9 bases lay outside the gene matches. Per the germline V gene, CDR1 is SGHKS and CDR2 is YYEKEE (reference sequence). This CDR3 contains 18 residues. The CDR3 region is CASSLPWQGANSNQPQHF. DNA for the CDR3: TGTGCCAGCAGCTTGCCTTGGCAGGGGGCGAATAGCAATCAGCCCCAGCATTTT.

V usage is TRBV7-8 and J usage is TRBJ2-5, with D perhaps matching TRBD1 (6 bases). Looked up from germline, CDR1 is SGHVS and CDR2 is FQNEAQ. The V gene lost 5 bases and the J gene lost 2 bases, with 12 bases spanning the gap. CDR3 length: 14 residues. CDR3 amino acids: CASSLYDRQETQYF. The CDR3 DNA sequence: TGTGCCAGCAGCCTCTACGACAGGCAAGAGACCCAGTACTTC. Together with reference TRBV7-8 and TRBJ2-5, the CDR3 gives the full variable domain: GAGVSQSPRYKVAKRGQDVALRCDPISGHVSLFWYQQALGQGPEFLTYFQNEAQLDKSGLPSDRFFAERPEGSVSTLKIQRTQQEDSAVYLCASSLYDRQETQYFGPGTRLLVL.

The chain recombines TRBV12-3 or TRBV12-4 with TRBJ2-1; TRBD2 is a possible D gene (5 bases). The CDR3 totals 13 residues. With 6 bases removed from V and 7 bases from J, the gap between germline ends came to 13 bases. CDR3 in DNA: TGTGCCAGCAGCCGACTATATCAAAATGAGCAGTTCTTC. Translating gives CASSRLYQNEQFF.